The 32 T cell receptor beta chains reported below all come from one sample, sequenced in a study of blood T cell repertoires in COVID-19. This table comes from immunoSEQ multiplex PCR, and its TCRdb copy is limited to in-frame clones, with some not included. The data show about 140,000 clones, with roughly four fifths seen just once and 4.5% to 5% held by the top ten. The specimen was peripheral blood. These receptors all stem from a woman older than 75 with active or convalescent COVID-19.

V is TRBV19 and J is TRBJ1-2, with unresolved D. V lost 9 bases to trimming and J lost 4 bases, with 15 bases between them. This CDR3 is 13 amino acids long. Germline V gene data show CDR1 as LNHDA and CDR2 as SQIVND (reference sequence). The CDR3 DNA follows: TGTGCCAGCCTACCAACGGGGTCCTATGGCTACACCTTC. It yields the protein CASLPTGSYGYTF.

J is TRBJ1-4 and V is TRBV7-2, with D perhaps TRBD1 (5 bases). Germline assignment: CDR1 SGHTA and CDR2 FQGNSA. This CDR3 is 14 amino acids long. V was shortened by 0 bases and J by 7 bases, with 9 bases between the two germline ends. CDR3 sequence reads: CASSLAGGSEKLFF. CDR3 nucleotides: TGTGCCAGCAGCTTAGCCGGGGGGAGTGAAAAACTGTTTTTT.

This chain uses TRBV19 with TRBJ1-2, with 9 bases fitting TRBD1. Germline assignment: CDR1 LNHDA and CDR2 SQIVND (reference sequence). Trimming cost V 6 bases and J 0 bases; bases outside gene matches: 8. The CDR3 consists of 16 residues. The CDR3 DNA sequence: TGTGCCAGTAGCCCGGGACAGGGACGTCCTAACTATGGCTACACCTTC. Its protein is CASSPGQGRPNYGYTF.

This clone came up a few times. The chain couples TRBV7-2 to TRBJ2-1; D perhaps matches TRBD2 (5 bases). Trimming cost V 4 bases and J 4 bases, with 8 bases left between them. Germline CDR1 reads SGHTA; CDR2 reads FQGNSA. The CDR3 is 13 residues long. In nucleotides, the CDR3 is TGTGCCAGCAGCTGGCAGCGGTACAATGAGCAGTTCTTC. This translates into CASSWQRYNEQFF.

V usage is TRBV7-9 and J usage is TRBJ1-2; no reliable D call. The CDR3 runs to 13 residues. V gave up 4 bases and J gave up 3 bases, with 9 bases separating them. Germline CDR1 reads SEHNR; CDR2 reads FQNEAQ (reference sequence). This CDR3 reads CASSSRGDYGYTF. The CDR3 DNA follows: TGTGCCAGCAGCTCCCGGGGAGACTATGGCTACACCTTC.

The V and J genes are TRBV29-1 and TRBJ2-5; 12 bases match TRBD2. The CDR3 loop spans 14 amino acids. Trimming removed 6 bases from V and 5 bases from J; junction bases left unmatched: 7. Per germline, CDR1 SQVTM and CDR2 ANQGSEA. The CDR3 DNA sequence: TGCAGCGTGCGACTAGCGGGGGAACAGGAGACCCAGTACTTC. It translates to CSVRLAGEQETQYF.

This chain connects TRBV19 to TRBJ1-1, with D maybe TRBD1 (5 bases). CDR3 length: 15 amino acids. Germline CDR1 and CDR2: LNHDA and SQIVND (reference sequence). V gave up 1 base and J gave up 2 bases, with 11 bases separating them. CDR3 DNA sequence: TGTGCCAGTAGTATAGCGGGAGGGGTAAACACTGAAGCTTTCTTT. Residues: CASSIAGGVNTEAFF.

The V gene is TRBV9, the J gene TRBJ1-2; no definite D call. CDR1 SGDLS and CDR2 YYNGEE come from the germline V gene. The CDR3 spans 14 residues. V lost 2 bases to trimming and J lost 8 bases, with 16 bases between them. The CDR3 sequence: CASSVGNLVGGYTF. The DNA for the CDR3 is TGTGCCAGCAGCGTTGGAAATCTAGTCGGGGGCTACACCTTC.

Remarks on this clone: One junction end disagrees with the germline gene, perhaps due to a read error. CDR3 protein: CASSLGGGRTDTQYF. CDR3 sequence (DNA): TGTGCTAGCAGCTTAGGGGGGGGACGCACAGATACGCAGTATTTT. The chain is built from TRBV7-7 and TRBJ2-3, with a weak D call TRBD2 (7 bases). Germline V lookup: CDR1 SSHAT, CDR2 FNYEAQ (reference sequence). The CDR3 length is 15 residues.

This chain connects TRBV16 to TRBJ2-5; tentatively, D is TRBD1 (6 bases). V was cut by 1 base and J by 3 bases, with 24 bases left in between. The CDR3 has 19 amino acids. From germline, CDR1 is KGHSY and CDR2 FQNENV. The CDR3 loop is CASSQYSQLVGQGKETQYF. In DNA, the CDR3 is TGTGCCAGCAGCCAATACAGTCAACTTGTCGGCCAGGGGAAAGAGACCCAGTACTTC.

The V gene is TRBV24-1, the J gene TRBJ2-1; 7 positions agree with TRBD1. Germline V gene lookup returns CDR1 KGHDR and CDR2 SFDVKD. CDR3 length equals 13 residues. The J segment lost 13 bases and the V segment lost 3 bases, leaving 8 bases of the junction unmatched. This chain's CDR3 is CATSDGTESFQFF. The CDR3 DNA reads as TGTGCCACCAGTGATGGGACAGAGTCTTTCCAGTTCTTC.

This clone was found once. The chain recombines TRBV28 with TRBJ1-2; TRBD1 is a possible D gene (6 bases). With 6 bases removed from V and 6 bases from J, the gap between germline ends came to 20 bases. This CDR3 has 15 amino acids. Germline V gene lookup returns CDR1 MDHEN and CDR2 SYDVKM. CDR3 sequence (DNA): TGTGCCAGCAGCGGCTCGGTCAACAGGGTGCATGGCTACACCTTC. Translation: CASSGSVNRVHGYTF.

This chain joins TRBV25-1 and TRBJ1-2; possibly TRBD1 for D (5 bases). Germline CDR1 reads MGHDK; CDR2 reads SYGVNS. The CDR3 runs to 14 residues. Between the trimmed V and J ends, which lost 2 bases and 3 bases, there was a span of 10 bases. This CDR3 is CASSERGSDYGYTF. CDR3 sequence (DNA): TGTGCCAGCAGTGAAAGGGGTTCGGACTATGGCTACACCTTC.

The chain employs TRBV7-8 and TRBJ1-5; 11 bases are shared with TRBD1. The germline gives CDR1 SGHVS, CDR2 FQNEAQ. This CDR3 contains 16 residues. The V gene end was trimmed by 1 base and the J gene end by 5 bases; junction bases not matched to a gene: 4. The CDR3: CASSLVDRGPDQPQHF. CDR3 DNA sequence: TGTGCCAGCAGCTTAGTGGACAGGGGGCCGGATCAGCCCCAGCATTTT.

The genes are TRBV19 and TRBJ1-5, with D possibly being TRBD1 (5 bases). Trimming left V 7 bases short and J 6 bases short, with 16 bases between. The CDR3 consists of 14 residues. Germline loops: CDR1 LNHDA, CDR2 SQIVND (reference sequence). CDR3 region: CASKGREDSQPQHF. Here the CDR3 DNA reads TGTGCCAGTAAAGGCAGGGAGGATAGTCAGCCCCAGCATTTT.

The V call is TRBV10-3, the J call TRBJ1-6; perhaps TRBD1 as D (5 bases). V gave up 0 bases and J gave up 0 bases, with 18 bases separating them. The CDR3 has 20 residues. Germline-derived CDR1 and CDR2 are ENHRY and SYGVKD. CDR3 sequence: CAISESFGGRITSYNSPLHF. CDR3 sequence (DNA): TGTGCCATCAGTGAGTCGTTCGGGGGAAGGATAACCTCCTATAATTCACCCCTCCACTTT.

By sample fraction, this clone is medium-sized. This rearrangement joins TRBV30 to TRBJ1-2; TRBD1 agrees at 10 bases. V lost 7 bases to trimming and J lost 6 bases; unmatched junction nucleotides: 5. Germline V gene lookup returns CDR1 GTSNPN and CDR2 SVGIG (reference sequence). The CDR3 runs to 12 residues. The CDR3 region has the DNA TGTGCCTTAACGGGACAGGGGCATGGCTACACCTTC. As protein: CALTGQGHGYTF.

This clone was counted once. V gene TRBV5-1 combines with J gene TRBJ1-2; 11 bases map to TRBD1. This CDR3 region has 15 residues. V trimming: 0 bases; J trimming: 4 bases; junction bases outside the gene matches: 2. Germline V gives CDR1 SGHRS, CDR2 YFSETQ. The CDR3 here is CASSLDGQGAYGYTF. For the CDR3, the DNA is TGCGCCAGCAGCTTGGACGGACAGGGGGCCTATGGCTACACCTTC. Looking up the rest from reference TRBV5-1 and TRBJ1-2 gives the full variable domain: KAGVTQTPRYLIKTRGQQVTLSCSPISGHRSVSWYQQTPGQGLQFLFEYFSETQRNKGNFPGRFSGRQFSNSRSEMNVSTLELGDSALYLCASSLDGQGAYGYTFGSGTRLTVV.

This CDR3 is CASSARFYTEAFF. The CDR3, as DNA: TGTGCCAGCAGCGCCAGGTTCTACACTGAAGCTTTCTTT. This chain joins TRBV9 and TRBJ1-1; D is ambiguous. Trimming took 3 bases from V and 3 from J, leaving 9 bases between them. CDR1 and CDR2 from the germline V gene are SGDLS and YYNGEE. There are 13 residues in the CDR3.

The V and J genes are TRBV6-1 and TRBJ1-4; the D is unclear. Germline-derived CDR1 and CDR2 are MNHNS and SASEGT. Trimming left V 0 bases short and J 0 bases short, with 8 bases between. The CDR3 has 16 residues. CDR3 region: CASSEAGVTTNEKLFF. The CDR3 DNA follows: TGTGCCAGCAGTGAAGCGGGAGTTACAACTAATGAAAAACTGTTTTTT.

This clone turned up a few times. V and J are TRBV27 and TRBJ1-5; the match to TRBD1 covers 9 bases. Germline CDR1 is MNHEY and CDR2 is SMNVEV (reference sequence). This CDR3 is built from 15 residues. The V gene end was trimmed by 6 bases and the J gene end by 4 bases; junction bases not matched to a gene: 7. This chain's CDR3 is CASRTGTGRNQPQHF. For the CDR3, the DNA is TGTGCCAGCAGAACCGGGACAGGGAGGAATCAGCCCCAGCATTTT.

This clone was detected only a few times. This chain connects TRBV7-2 to TRBJ1-5; 8 bases map to TRBD1. The length of the CDR3 is 14 residues. Germline V lookup: CDR1 SGHTA, CDR2 FQGNSA. V lost 3 bases and J lost 7; bases outside the gene matches: 5. CDR3 bases: TGTGCCAGCAGCTTCCAGGGGGCTGGCCAGCCCCAGCATTTT. Its protein is CASSFQGAGQPQHF.

The chain couples TRBV3-1 (or the pseudogene TRBV3-2) to TRBJ2-5, with unresolved D. This CDR3 has 12 amino acids. Trimming took 3 bases from V and 2 from J, leaving 4 bases between them. The V gene's germline CDR1 is LGHDT and CDR2 YNNKEL (reference sequence). The CDR3 DNA reads TGTGCCAGCAGCCATAATCAAGAGACCCAGTACTTC. Its translation: CASSHNQETQYF.

The V and J genes are TRBV7-9 and TRBJ2-5; unclear D gene. Trimming left V 6 bases short and J 5 bases short, with 7 bases between. Germline V gene sequence: CDR1 SEHNR, CDR2 FQNEAQ (reference sequence). The CDR3 length is 11 residues. CDR3 loop: CASRPEETQYF. CDR3 DNA: TGTGCCAGCAGACCGGAGGAGACCCAGTACTTC.

The chain carries TRBV7-2 and TRBJ2-7; 14 bases match TRBD2. Germline V gene sequence: CDR1 SGHTA, CDR2 FQGNSA. This CDR3 comprises 16 residues. Trimming cost V 5 bases and J 4 bases; bases outside gene matches: 7. The CDR3, as DNA: TGTGCCAGCAGCCCGACTAGCGGGGGGGCCGCGTACGAGCAGTACTTC. Encoded protein: CASSPTSGGAAYEQYF.

V gene TRBV5-1 combines with J gene TRBJ2-5; TRBD1 might be the D (6 bases). Trimming cost V 4 bases and J 2 bases, with 12 bases left between them. The V gene's germline CDR1 is SGHRS and CDR2 YFSETQ. This CDR3 comprises 14 residues. The CDR3 sequence: CASSRLQGQETQYF. For the CDR3, the DNA is TGCGCCAGCAGCCGTTTACAGGGACAAGAGACCCAGTACTTC.

This clone was detected a few times. The chain employs TRBV12-3 or TRBV12-4 and TRBJ2-4; 13 nucleotides match TRBD2. The CDR3 runs 13 residues. With V trimmed by 6 bases and J by 14 bases, 7 bases remained unmatched. The CDR3, as DNA: TGTGCCAGCAGACGGACTAGCGGGGGTCGGGAGTACTTC. Its translation is CASRRTSGGREYF.

J is TRBJ1-3 and V is TRBV5-4; D not certain. Germline CDR1 reads SGHNT; CDR2 reads YYREEE (reference sequence). The germline V and J ends were trimmed by 3 bases and 7 bases, with 14 bases remaining between them. The CDR3 consists of 14 residues. DNA of the CDR3: TGTGCCAGCAGCTCCCCCGGTACCGGGAACACCATATATTTT. Translating it yields CASSSPGTGNTIYF.

The V call is TRBV11-2, the J call TRBJ2-5, with D possibly being TRBD1 (6 bases). V dropped 2 bases and J dropped 2 bases, with 9 bases sitting between them. The CDR3 extends over 14 amino acids. CDR1 is SGHAT and CDR2 is FQNNGV in the germline V gene. The chain's CDR3 is CASSLNTGQETQYF. In nucleotides, the CDR3 is TGTGCCAGCAGCTTAAACACAGGGCAAGAGACCCAGTACTTC.

This clone has only one observation. The chain recombines TRBV5-4 with TRBJ1-1; 10 nucleotides match TRBD1. CDR3 size: 17 residues. Looked up from germline, CDR1 is SGHNT and CDR2 is YYREEE (reference sequence). V was clipped by 4 bases and J by 6 bases; unmatched bases: 15. CDR3 bases: TGTGCCAGCAGCCCGGAAGGGGGACAGGGGAGAATCTCTGAAGCTTTCTTT. It is translated as CASSPEGGQGRISEAFF. The whole variable domain, remainder taken from reference TRBV5-4 and TRBJ1-1, is ETGVTQSPTHLIKTRGQQVTLRCSSQSGHNTVSWYQQALGQGPQFIFQYYREEENGRGNFPPRFSGLQFPNYSSELNVNALELDDSALYLCASSPEGGQGRISEAFFGQGTRLTVV.

The chain joins TRBV18 to TRBJ1-2; TRBD1 is a possible D gene (5 bases). The ends were cut back, 6 bases at V and 6 bases at J, with 20 bases in the middle. Germline CDR1 and CDR2: KGHSH and LQKENI. This CDR3 region has 15 residues. In DNA, the CDR3 is TGTGCCAGCTCCGAGAGAGCTCGGGGACTGGATGGCTACACCTTC. Its protein product is CASSERARGLDGYTF.

This clone was seen a handful of times. The V gene is TRBV4-2, the J gene TRBJ2-3, with 12 nucleotides matching TRBD2. The CDR3 has 18 amino acids. V lost 2 bases and J lost 3; bases outside the gene matches: 9. Germline-derived CDR1 and CDR2 are LGHNA and YNFKEQ. Here the CDR3 reads CASSQFASGGAGTDTQYF. The CDR3 DNA sequence: TGTGCCAGCAGCCAATTTGCTAGCGGGGGGGCCGGGACAGATACGCAGTATTTT.